These T cell receptor beta chains were read from a single sample in a study of early T cells in non-severe SARS-CoV-2 infection. MiXCR, applied by TCRdb to the 5' RACE reads, yields one record per CDR3 protein. The sample holds 57,000 or so distinct CDR3 sequences, roughly 12% seen once. The source material was whole blood. These receptors originate from an adult who was a healthcare worker with PCR-confirmed SARS-CoV-2 infection or an uninfected control (not recorded which). CDR3s include the opening cysteine and the closing phenylalanine or tryptophan. The D gene is left open where the match is weak. Clone size, where shown, is once, few, many, or a class for clones that have expanded.

J | D | V | size | DNA | CDR3
TRBJ2-1 | NA | TRBV7-9 | few | TGTGCCAGCAGCTTAGGGGGAAATACTCATGAGCAGTTCTTC | CASSLGGNTHEQFF
TRBJ2-1 | TRBD1 | TRBV9 | few | TGTGCCAGCAGCGTAGAGGGACAGCGAAATGAGCAGTTCTTC | CASSVEGQRNEQFF
TRBJ2-1 | NA | TRBV20-1 | few | TGCAGTGCTAGCCACCTCTCCTACAATGAGCAGTTCTTC | CSASHLSYNEQFF
TRBJ1-5 | TRBD1 | TRBV7-8 | NA | TGTGCCAGCAGCTTAGTGGGCAGGGGGCGCGAGTATCAGCCCCAGCATTTT | CASSLVGRGREYQPQHF
TRBJ2-7 | TRBD2 | TRBV11-2 | many | TGTGCCAGCAGCTCATCGACTAGCGGGGGACCCTACGAGCAGTACTTC | CASSSSTSGGPYEQYF
TRBJ2-1 | NA | TRBV28 | NA | TGTGCCAGCAATCGGGCCTACAATGAGCAGTTCTTC | CASNRAYNEQFF
TRBJ2-5 | NA | TRBV6-1 | NA | TGTGCCAGCAGTGTAGCTAGCTGGGAGACCCAGTACTTC | CASSVASWETQYF
TRBJ1-1 | TRBD1 | TRBV29-1 | few | TGCAGCGCCGGGGACAGGCTGAACACTGAAGCTTTCTTT | CSAGDRLNTEAFF
TRBJ1-2 | NA | TRBV29-1 | few | TGCAGCGTTGACGCAGGGTTTGGCTACACCTTC | CSVDAGFGYTF
TRBJ2-5 | NA | TRBV2 | NA | TGTGCCAGCAGTGTGGAGGAGGGGCGCGGGGAGACCCAGTACTTC | CASSVEEGRGETQYF
TRBJ2-3 | NA | TRBV10-3 | NA | TGTGCCATCAGAGGTAACTCACAGGGAGTGAGCACAGATACGCAGTATTTT | CAIRGNSQGVSTDTQYF
TRBJ1-1 | NA | TRBV5-1 | few | TGCGCCAGCAGCTTGGACCAAGTGGCCCAAGCTTTCTTT | CASSLDQVAQAFF
TRBJ2-3 | TRBD2 | TRBV7-8 | many | TGTGCCAGCAGCTTATCCCCGTCGGGGGGTGGAGATACGCAGTATTTT | CASSLSPSGGGDTQYF
TRBJ1-3 | NA | TRBV7-2 | many | TGTGCCAGCAGCTCGTCCGGCGGAGTGTTGCGCACCATATATTTT | CASSSSGGVLRTIYF
TRBJ1-5 | NA | TRBV2 | many | TGTGCCAGCAGTGATCAGGGCAGGGGCAATCAGCCCCAGCATTTT | CASSDQGRGNQPQHF
TRBJ1-1 | NA | TRBV9 | few | TGTGCCAGCAGCGTAGCTACGGGGAACACTGAAGCTTTCTTT | CASSVATGNTEAFF
TRBJ1-1 | NA | TRBV6-5 | many | TGTGCCAGCAGTTACTCGTTCAGCCTGAACACTGAAGCTTTCTTT | CASSYSFSLNTEAFF
TRBJ1-1 | NA | TRBV14 | many | TGTGCCAGCAGCCATCTCCGGGGCACTGAAGCTTTCTTT | CASSHLRGTEAFF
TRBJ2-2 | TRBD1 | TRBV5-5 | NA | TGTGCCAACAGCCAGCCTGGGACAGGGAGGACCGGGGAGCTGTTTTTT | CANSQPGTGRTGELFF
TRBJ1-3 | NA | TRBV6-6 | NA | TGTGCCAGCAGTTACTCGTCTGTCGGGAACACCATATATTTT | CASSYSSVGNTIYF
TRBJ2-5 | TRBD1 | TRBV7-2 | NA | TGTGCCAGCAGAGGGCGGACAGGGATGGGAGAGACCCAGTACTTC | CASRGRTGMGETQYF
TRBJ2-3 | NA | TRBV6-5 | few | TGTGCCAGCAGCCCCCGACAGCTCACAGATACGCAGTATTTT | CASSPRQLTDTQYF
TRBJ2-1 | TRBD1 | TRBV20-1 | many | TGCAGTGCTAGAGGTCCAGGGGGCAAGAATGAGCAGTTCTTC | CSARGPGGKNEQFF
TRBJ2-1 | NA | TRBV7-5 | NA | NA | CISVPEAHFGQGANEQFF
TRBJ1-6 | NA | TRBV10-2 | few | TGCGCCAGCAGTCAAGGGGTGAGTTCACCCCTCCACTTT | CASSQGVSSPLHF
TRBJ2-7 | NA | TRBV7-7 | few | TGTGCGACGATCGGGGTTATCGGTCCCTACGAGCAGTACTTC | CATIGVIGPYEQYF
TRBJ1-3 | NA | TRBV28 | few | TGTGCCAGCAGTCTCCCCACTTCCAACACCATATATTTT | CASSLPTSNTIYF
TRBJ2-3 | NA | TRBV7-9 | few | TGTGCCAGCAGCTTCAGTTTACCTGAGGATACGCAGTATTTT | CASSFSLPEDTQYF
TRBJ2-3 | NA | TRBV20-1 | few | TGCAGTGCGGAAACGGGGGAGTCTCTCACAGATACGCAGTATTTT | CSAETGESLTDTQYF
TRBJ1-6 | TRBD1 | TRBV7-9 | few | TGTGCCAGCAGCACCCAGGGGGTTGATTCACCCCTCCACTTT | CASSTQGVDSPLHF
TRBJ2-1 | NA | TRBV4-3 | many | TGCGCCAGCAGCCAAGAGTACGGGCCCTTGAATGAGCAGTTCTTC | CASSQEYGPLNEQFF
TRBJ2-3 | NA | TRBV9 | many | TGTGCCAGCAGCGGGAGTTTATCAGATACGCAGTATTTT | CASSGSLSDTQYF
TRBJ1-1 | TRBD1 | TRBV4-2 | NA | TGTGCCAGCAGCTACGGACAGGGGCTGAGAACTGAAGCTTTCTTT | CASSYGQGLRTEAFF
TRBJ2-3 | NA | TRBV7-2 | few | TGTGCCAGCAGCCAAAATTTCGGCGGTTACACAGATACGCAGTATTTT | CASSQNFGGYTDTQYF
TRBJ2-7 | TRBD2 | TRBV30 | NA | TGTGCCTGGAGTCCGACTAGCGGGGGGGAGCAGTACTTC | CAWSPTSGGEQYF
TRBJ2-7 | TRBD2 | TRBV10-1 | NA | TGCGCCAGCATCCTAGCGGGGGGGCGGGAGCAGTACTTC | CASILAGGREQYF
TRBJ2-2 | NA | TRBV7-2 | NA | TGTGCCAGCAGTTTCACAGACACCGGGGAGCTGTTTTTT | CASSFTDTGELFF
TRBJ1-2 | NA | TRBV29-1 | many | TGCAGCGTTATGACAGTTTCGGATGGCTACACCTTC | CSVMTVSDGYTF
TRBJ1-2 | NA | TRBV21-1 | many | TGTGCCAGCAAATGCCCGGGGAGCGACTATGGCTACACCTTC | CASKCPGSDYGYTF
TRBJ2-7 | NA | TRBV20-1 | many | TGCAGTGCTAGCGGCTTTAGAGGCGAGCAGTACTTC | CSASGFRGEQYF
TRBJ2-1 | TRBD1 | TRBV29-1 | many | TGCAGCTTCGGCCCCGTCACAGGGGATGAGCAGTTCTTC | CSFGPVTGDEQFF
TRBJ1-1 | TRBD1 | TRBV29-1 | many | TGCAGCGCCACAGGGGGTTGGGGCACTGAAGCTTTCTTT | CSATGGWGTEAFF
TRBJ2-7 | TRBD1 | TRBV20-1 | NA | TGCAGTGCTAGAGGAGGGACAGGGGAGACCGAGCAGTACTTC | CSARGGTGETEQYF
TRBJ1-5 | NA | TRBV15 | medium-sized | TGTGCCACCAGCAGACTGGGGGGATCAGAAACCTACAATCAGCCCCAGCATTTT | CATSRLGGSETYNQPQHF